A single sample gave rise to the 3 T cell receptor beta chains below, sequenced in a study of OX40 agonist ivuxolimab in advanced cancers. The protocol used for the library was the immunoSEQ multiplex PCR assay. Not all clones reach the TCRdb copy of this immuneACCESS table, which keeps in-frame sequences only. Checked studies attribute under half of the gap to unresolved V genes and leave the rest unexplained. This sample comprises 78,000 or so clones, about 93% of them detected only once. Of the sample, around 0.4% is held by the ten largest clones. The sequencing used CD4+ or CD8+ T cells sorted from blood, collected in a trial of the OX40 agonist ivuxolimab. Every receptor here comes from an adult with an advanced solid tumor such as melanoma, head and neck, liver or kidney cancer.

This chain connects TRBV5-1 to TRBJ2-1; a possible D gene is TRBD1 (6 bases). Per germline, CDR1 SGHRS and CDR2 YFSETQ. This CDR3 spans 15 amino acids. The germline V and J ends were trimmed by 1 base and 4 bases, with 12 bases remaining between them. The CDR3 sequence is CASSLQGSRYNEQFF. DNA for the CDR3: TGCGCCAGCAGCTTGCAGGGGTCGCGGTACAATGAGCAGTTCTTC.

The chain joins TRBV11-2 to TRBJ1-3, with a possible D match to TRBD1 (6 bases). There are 14 residues in the CDR3. Trimming removed 5 bases at V and 7 bases at J, with 15 bases between. Germline assignment: CDR1 SGHAT and CDR2 FQNNGV. CDR3 in DNA: TGTGCCAGCAGCCCGCCTGACAGGCCTAACACCATATATTTT. Translating it yields CASSPPDRPNTIYF. The variable domain in full, completed from reference TRBV11-2 and TRBJ1-3, reads EAGVAQSPRYKIIEKRQSVAFWCNPISGHATLYWYQQILGQGPKLLIQFQNNGVVDDSQLPKDRFSAERLKGVDSTLKIQPAKLEDSAVYLCASSPPDRPNTIYFGEGSWLTVV.

The rearrangement uses TRBV11-3 and TRBJ2-1, with unresolved D. V was clipped by 0 bases and J by 13 bases, with 10 bases between them. CDR1 is SGHNT, CDR2 YENEEA, per germline. The CDR3 has 12 amino acids. The CDR3 DNA reads as TGTGCCAGCAGCTTAGATCAGAGACGTCAGTTCTTC. This sequence encodes CASSLDQRRQFF.